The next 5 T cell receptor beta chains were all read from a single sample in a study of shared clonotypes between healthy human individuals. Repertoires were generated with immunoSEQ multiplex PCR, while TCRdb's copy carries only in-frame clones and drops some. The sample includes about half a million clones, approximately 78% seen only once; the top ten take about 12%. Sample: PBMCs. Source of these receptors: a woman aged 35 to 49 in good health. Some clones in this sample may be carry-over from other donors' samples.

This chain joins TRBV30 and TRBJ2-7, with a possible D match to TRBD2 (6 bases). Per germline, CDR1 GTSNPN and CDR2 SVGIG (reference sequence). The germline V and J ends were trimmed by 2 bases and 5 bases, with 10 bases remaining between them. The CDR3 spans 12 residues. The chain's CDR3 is CAWSRGNHEQYF. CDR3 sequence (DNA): TGTGCCTGGAGTCGGGGGAACCACGAGCAGTACTTC.

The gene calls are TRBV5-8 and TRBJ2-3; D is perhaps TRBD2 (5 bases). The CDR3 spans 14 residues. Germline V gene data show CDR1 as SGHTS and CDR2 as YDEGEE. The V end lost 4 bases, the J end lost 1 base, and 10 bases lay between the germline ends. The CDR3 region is CASSPARGTDTQYF. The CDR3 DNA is TGTGCCAGCAGCCCAGCGAGGGGCACAGATACGCAGTATTTT.

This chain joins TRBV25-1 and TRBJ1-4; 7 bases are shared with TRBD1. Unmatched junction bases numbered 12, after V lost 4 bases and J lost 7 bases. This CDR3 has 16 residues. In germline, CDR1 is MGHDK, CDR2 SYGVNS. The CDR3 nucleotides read TGTGCCAGCAGTGGAGCACAGGGGACTTGGGGTGAAAAACTGTTTTTT. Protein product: CASSGAQGTWGEKLFF.

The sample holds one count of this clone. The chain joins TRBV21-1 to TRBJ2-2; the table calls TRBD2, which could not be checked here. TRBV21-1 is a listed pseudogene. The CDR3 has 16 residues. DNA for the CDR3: TGTGCCAGCACCCTTGAAGCGGGAGAGACCACCGGGGAGCTGTTTTTT. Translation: CASTLEAGETTGELFF.

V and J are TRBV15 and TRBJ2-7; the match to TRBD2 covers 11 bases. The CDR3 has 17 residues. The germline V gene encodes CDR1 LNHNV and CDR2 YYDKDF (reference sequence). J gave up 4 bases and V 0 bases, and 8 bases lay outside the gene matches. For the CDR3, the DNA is TGTGCCACCAGCAGAGAACAAACTAGCGGGAGTTGGTACGAGCAGTACTTC. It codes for CATSREQTSGSWYEQYF.